This T cell receptor beta chain emerged from a study of human T cells and chemical hapten exposure. General study findings and limits: Healthy people's immune response may differ from that of the donors, who had alopecia. Expanded TCRs produced significantly more large CDR3 similarity clusters than controls did. Sensitizing to DPC left TCRs with a frequency above 1 in 1000 unaltered.

The library tagged individual cDNA molecules with unique molecular identifiers. TCRdb re-called the RACE reads through MiXCR, storing one row per CDR3 protein. Here the sample spans 350,000 to 400,000 distinct CDR3 sequences, roughly 5.3% being singletons. The CDR3 loop spans 15 amino acids. Trimming cost V 2 bases and J 3 bases, with 11 bases left between them. Germline V lookup: CDR1 SGHRS, CDR2 YFSETQ. This clonotype was seen ten or more times. Its antigen is not identified. Stated time point: pre-sensitization, week 0. Treatment specified: therapeutic diphenylcyclopropenone sensitization with weekly scalp DPC.

The J gene is TRBJ2-2, the V gene TRBV5-1, with D perhaps TRBD1 (6 bases). Sequenced here: whole blood, sampled in connection with sensitization to the hapten diphenylcyclopropenone (DPC). The sequence came from a woman between 45 and 65 years old with alopecia areata. Some clones in this sample may be carry-over from other donors' samples. The CDR3 spells CASSLQGRDTGELFF. CDR3 DNA sequence: TGCGCCAGCAGCTTACAGGGAAGGGACACCGGGGAGCTGTTTTTT.